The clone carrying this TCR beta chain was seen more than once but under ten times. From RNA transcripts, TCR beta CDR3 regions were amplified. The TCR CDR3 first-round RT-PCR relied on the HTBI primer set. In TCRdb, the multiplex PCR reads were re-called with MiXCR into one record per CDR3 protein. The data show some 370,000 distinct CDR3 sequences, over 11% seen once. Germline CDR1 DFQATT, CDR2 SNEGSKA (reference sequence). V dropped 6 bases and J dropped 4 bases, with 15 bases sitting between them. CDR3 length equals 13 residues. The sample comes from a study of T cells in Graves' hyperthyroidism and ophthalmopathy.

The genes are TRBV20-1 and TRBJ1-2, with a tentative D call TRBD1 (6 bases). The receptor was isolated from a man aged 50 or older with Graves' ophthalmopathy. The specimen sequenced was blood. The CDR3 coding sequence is TGCAGTGCCATAAGACAGGACTCCTATGGCTACACCTTC. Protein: CSAIRQDSYGYTF.